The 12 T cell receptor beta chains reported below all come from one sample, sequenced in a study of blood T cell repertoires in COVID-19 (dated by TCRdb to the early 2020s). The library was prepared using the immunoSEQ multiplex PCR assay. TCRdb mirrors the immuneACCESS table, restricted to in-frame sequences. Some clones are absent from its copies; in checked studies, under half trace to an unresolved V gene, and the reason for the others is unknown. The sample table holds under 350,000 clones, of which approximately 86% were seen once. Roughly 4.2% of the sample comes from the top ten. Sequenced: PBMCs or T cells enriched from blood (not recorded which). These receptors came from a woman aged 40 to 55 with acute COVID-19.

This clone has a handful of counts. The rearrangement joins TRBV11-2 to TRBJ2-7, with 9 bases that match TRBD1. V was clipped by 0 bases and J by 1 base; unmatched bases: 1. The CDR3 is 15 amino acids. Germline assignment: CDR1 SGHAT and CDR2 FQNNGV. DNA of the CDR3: TGTGCCAGCAGCTTAGAACAGGGGGCTTCCTACGAGCAGTACTTC. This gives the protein CASSLEQGASYEQYF.

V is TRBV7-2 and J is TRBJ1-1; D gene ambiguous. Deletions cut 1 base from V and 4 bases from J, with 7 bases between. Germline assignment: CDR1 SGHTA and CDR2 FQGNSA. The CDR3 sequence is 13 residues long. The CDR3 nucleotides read TGTGCCAGCAGCTTAGGGGAGCCCACTGAAGCTTTCTTT. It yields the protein CASSLGEPTEAFF.

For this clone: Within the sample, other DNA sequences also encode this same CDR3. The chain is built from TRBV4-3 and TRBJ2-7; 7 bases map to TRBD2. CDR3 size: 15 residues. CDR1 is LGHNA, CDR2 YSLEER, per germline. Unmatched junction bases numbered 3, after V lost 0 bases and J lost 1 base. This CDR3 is CASSQDRGGSYEQYF. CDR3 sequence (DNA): TGCGCCAGCAGCCAAGATCGGGGAGGGTCCTACGAGCAGTACTTC.

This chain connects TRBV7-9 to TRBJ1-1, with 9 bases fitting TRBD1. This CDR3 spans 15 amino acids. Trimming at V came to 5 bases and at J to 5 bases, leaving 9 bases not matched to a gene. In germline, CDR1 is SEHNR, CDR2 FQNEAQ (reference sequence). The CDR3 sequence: CASSKQTGGSTEAFF. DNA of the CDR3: TGTGCCAGCAGCAAACAGACAGGGGGTAGTACTGAAGCTTTCTTT.

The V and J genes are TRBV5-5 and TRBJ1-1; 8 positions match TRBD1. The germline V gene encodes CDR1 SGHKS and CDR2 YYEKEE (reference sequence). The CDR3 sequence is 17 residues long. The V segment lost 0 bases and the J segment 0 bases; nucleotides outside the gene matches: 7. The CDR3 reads CASSLVGRGRLNTEAFF. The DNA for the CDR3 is TGTGCCAGCAGCTTGGTTGGCAGGGGGCGTTTGAACACTGAAGCTTTCTTT.

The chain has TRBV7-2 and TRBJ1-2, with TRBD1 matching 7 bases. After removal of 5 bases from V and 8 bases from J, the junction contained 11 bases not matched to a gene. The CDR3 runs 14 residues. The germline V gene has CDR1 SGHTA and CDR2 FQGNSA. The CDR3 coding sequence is TGTGCCAGCAGCCCCCGACAGGGCTTGGGCGGCTACACCTTC. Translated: CASSPRQGLGGYTF.

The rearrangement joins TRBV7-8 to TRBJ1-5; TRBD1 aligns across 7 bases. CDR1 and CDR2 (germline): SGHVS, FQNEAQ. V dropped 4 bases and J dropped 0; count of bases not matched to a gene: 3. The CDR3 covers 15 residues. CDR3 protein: CASSSEGASNQPQHF. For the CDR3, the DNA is TGTGCCAGCAGCTCCGAGGGGGCTAGCAATCAGCCCCAGCATTTT.

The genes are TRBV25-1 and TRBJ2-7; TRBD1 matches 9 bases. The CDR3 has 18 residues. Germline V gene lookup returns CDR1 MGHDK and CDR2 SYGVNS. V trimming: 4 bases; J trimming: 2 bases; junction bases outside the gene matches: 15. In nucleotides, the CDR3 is TGTGCCAGCAGTGGACGGGACAGGGATCTCCGAACTACCTACGAGCAGTACTTC. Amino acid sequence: CASSGRDRDLRTTYEQYF.

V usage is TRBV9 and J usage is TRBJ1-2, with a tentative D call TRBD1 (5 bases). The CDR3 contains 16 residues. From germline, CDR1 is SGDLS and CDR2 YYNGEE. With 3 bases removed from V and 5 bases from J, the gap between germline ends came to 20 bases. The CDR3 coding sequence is TGTGCCAGCAGCGCCATTGGGGGGACGGGGAAGTATGGCTACACCTTC. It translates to CASSAIGGTGKYGYTF.

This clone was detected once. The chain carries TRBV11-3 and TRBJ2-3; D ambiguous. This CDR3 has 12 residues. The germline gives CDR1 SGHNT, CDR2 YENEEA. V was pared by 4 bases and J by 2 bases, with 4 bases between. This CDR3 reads CASSSNTDTQYF. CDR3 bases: TGTGCCAGCAGCTCTAACACAGATACGCAGTATTTT.

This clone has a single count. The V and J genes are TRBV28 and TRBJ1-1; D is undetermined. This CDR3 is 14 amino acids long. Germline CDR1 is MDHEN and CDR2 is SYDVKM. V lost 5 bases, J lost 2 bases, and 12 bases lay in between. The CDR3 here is CASSVEPLNTEAFF. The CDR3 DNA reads TGTGCCAGCAGTGTTGAGCCCCTCAACACTGAAGCTTTCTTT.

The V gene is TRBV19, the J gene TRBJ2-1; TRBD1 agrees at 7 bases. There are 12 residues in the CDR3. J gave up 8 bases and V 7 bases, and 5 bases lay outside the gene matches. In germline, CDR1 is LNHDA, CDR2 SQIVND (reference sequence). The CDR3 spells CASNDRAHEQFF. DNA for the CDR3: TGTGCCAGTAATGACAGGGCCCATGAGCAGTTCTTC. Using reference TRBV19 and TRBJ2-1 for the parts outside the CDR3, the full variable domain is DGGITQSPKYLFRKEGQNVTLSCEQNLNHDAMYWYRQDPGQGLRLIYYSQIVNDFQKGDIAEGYSVSREKKESFPLTVTSAQKNPTAFYLCASNDRAHEQFFGPGTRLTVL.